These 17 T cell receptor beta chains originate from one sample sequenced in a study of T cells after posttransplantation cyclophosphamide. Sequencing used immunoSEQ multiplex PCR; TCRdb keeps in-frame clones, though not all of them. The sample yields 30,000 or so clones, without any singletons. Sequenced: PBMCs. These receptors were obtained from a woman aged 25 to 39 in good health and a related stem cell transplant donor.

In its sample, this clone was seen many times. This chain joins TRBV29-1 and TRBJ1-4, with TRBD1 matching 9 bases. The germline gives CDR1 SQVTM, CDR2 ANQGSEA. V shed 7 bases and J 2 bases; nucleotides not matched to a gene: 2. The CDR3 is 13 residues long. The CDR3 here is CSAGTGTNEKLFF. The CDR3 DNA is TGCAGCGCGGGGACAGGGACTAATGAAAAACTGTTTTTT.

At least ten counts were recorded for this clone. The rearrangement joins TRBV7-7 to TRBJ2-7; 8 positions match TRBD1. Germline V gene data show CDR1 as SSHAT and CDR2 as FNYEAQ (reference sequence). The CDR3 extends over 14 amino acids. Trimming removed 5 bases from V and 6 bases from J; junction bases left unmatched: 9. CDR3 residues: CASSPRTGSAEQYF. The DNA of the CDR3 is TGTGCCAGCAGCCCCCGGACAGGGAGCGCCGAGCAGTACTTC.

The table lists this clone with a few counts. J is TRBJ1-5 and V is TRBV28, with D maybe TRBD1 (6 bases). This CDR3 region has 17 residues. The ends were cut back, 5 bases at V and 1 base at J, with 18 bases in the middle. Per the germline V gene, CDR1 is MDHEN and CDR2 is SYDVKM. CDR3: CASSRYRAGRSNQPQHF. The CDR3 region has the DNA TGTGCCAGCAGTAGATACAGGGCGGGTCGGAGCAATCAGCCCCAGCATTTT. The full variable domain, in which reference TRBV28 and TRBJ1-5 provide the parts outside the CDR3, is DVKVTQSSRYLVKRTGEKVFLECVQDMDHENMFWYRQDPGLGLRLIYFSYDVKMKEKGDIPEGYSVSREKKERFSLILESASTNQTSMYLCASSRYRAGRSNQPQHFGDGTRLSIL.

Many counts were recorded for this clone. The rearrangement links TRBV5-1 to TRBJ1-4; TRBD1 matches 7 bases. There are 14 residues in the CDR3. The junction had 10 bases not matched to a gene; V was cut back by 5 bases and J by 9 bases. Germline loops: CDR1 SGHRS, CDR2 YFSETQ. The CDR3 is CASRSGQSGQKLFF. In DNA, the CDR3 is TGCGCCAGCAGGTCGGGACAGTCAGGTCAAAAACTGTTTTTT.

There are a few counts of this clone. The chain combines TRBV10-3 with TRBJ2-3, with D perhaps TRBD2 (6 bases). From germline, CDR1 is ENHRY and CDR2 SYGVKD. The V end lost 7 bases, the J end lost 3 bases, and 23 bases lay between the germline ends. The CDR3 spans 17 residues. The CDR3 sequence: CAITTPRGTSITDTQYF. DNA for the CDR3: TGTGCCATCACTACCCCGAGGGGAACTAGCATAACAGATACGCAGTATTTT.

The sample holds many counts of this clone. The chain joins TRBV7-8 to TRBJ1-3; weak D call: TRBD1 (6 bases). Trimming left V 2 bases short and J 4 bases short, with 21 bases between. CDR1 SGHVS and CDR2 FQNEAQ come from the germline V gene. CDR3 length: 18 amino acids. CDR3 DNA sequence: TGTGCCAGCAGCTTACGAAGAACAGGGATCGCGAAAGGAAACACCATATATTTT. Protein: CASSLRRTGIAKGNTIYF. Filled out from reference TRBV7-8 and TRBJ1-3, the complete variable domain reads GAGVSQSPRYKVAKRGQDVALRCDPISGHVSLFWYQQALGQGPEFLTYFQNEAQLDKSGLPSDRFFAERPEGSVSTLKIQRTQQEDSAVYLCASSLRRTGIAKGNTIYFGEGSWLTVV.

This clone was found many times. The genes are TRBV6-2 or TRBV6-3 and TRBJ2-2; 11 bases align to TRBD1. CDR1 is MNHEY and CDR2 is SVGEGT in the germline V gene. There are 15 residues in the CDR3. V dropped 8 bases and J dropped 6; count of bases not matched to a gene: 8. CDR3 in DNA: TGTGCCAGCCGCCCGGGGACAGGGGGACCCGGGGAGCTGTTTTTT. Its protein is CASRPGTGGPGELFF.

V and J are TRBV12-3 or TRBV12-4 and TRBJ1-1; the D gene is possibly TRBD1 (5 bases). The CDR3 loop spans 14 amino acids. V shed 3 bases and J shed 3 bases, with 11 bases lying between them. The CDR3 loop reads CASSLWGGDTEAFF. DNA of the CDR3: TGTGCCAGCAGTTTGTGGGGGGGGGACACTGAAGCTTTCTTT.

This clone was seen repeatedly, ten times or more. The chain combines TRBV6-4 with TRBJ2-1; 7 positions match TRBD1. The CDR3 spans 15 residues. The V gene's germline CDR1 is MRHNA and CDR2 SNTAGT. Germline trimming cut 2 bases from V and 3 bases from J; bases unmatched to any gene: 4. The CDR3 here is CASSDNRGYYNEQFF. Here the CDR3 DNA reads TGTGCCAGCAGTGACAACAGGGGTTACTACAATGAGCAGTTCTTC.

This chain joins TRBV12-3 or TRBV12-4 and TRBJ2-5, with a possible D match to TRBD1 (5 bases). V was pared by 6 bases and J by 5 bases, with 16 bases between. This CDR3 comprises 14 residues. The CDR3 loop reads CASSYQGSGETQYF. CDR3 bases: TGTGCCAGCAGCTACCAGGGTTCGGGTGAGACCCAGTACTTC.

This clone was picked up many times. The CDR3 DNA reads TGTGCCAGCAGCGTAGTTGGCGGGGGGCGATCTTACAATGAGCAGTTCTTC. Translated: CASSVVGGGRSYNEQFF. V is TRBV9 and J is TRBJ2-1; 8 nucleotides align to TRBD2. This CDR3 region has 17 residues. Germline V gives CDR1 SGDLS, CDR2 YYNGEE. After removal of 0 bases from V and 4 bases from J, the junction contained 9 bases not matched to a gene.

This clone was found many times. In DNA form, the CDR3 reads TGTGCCATCAGTCGGGGTGACCGGGGGATTAACTATGGCTACACCTTC. As protein: CAISRGDRGINYGYTF. The chain has TRBV10-3 and TRBJ1-2; weak D call: TRBD1 (5 bases). The CDR3 length is 16 residues. Germline V lookup: CDR1 ENHRY, CDR2 SYGVKD. Trimming stripped 5 bases from V and 1 base from J, with 17 bases between.

Many counts were recorded for this clone. The chain has TRBV9 and TRBJ1-1; D is perhaps TRBD1 (6 bases). Germline CDR1 is SGDLS and CDR2 is YYNGEE. This CDR3 contains 13 residues. Between the trimmed V and J ends, which lost 0 bases and 11 bases, there was a span of 14 bases. The DNA of the CDR3 is TGTGCCAGCAGCGTAGCACAGGGAGGTATCGCTTTCTTT. It is translated as CASSVAQGGIAFF.

This clone was counted at least ten times. This rearrangement joins TRBV11-2 to TRBJ2-3; the D gene is possibly TRBD2 (6 bases). The CDR3 has 14 amino acids. Trimming cost V 5 bases and J 4 bases, with 13 bases left between them. The germline CDR1 and CDR2 sequences are SGHAT and FQNNGV. The CDR3 spells CASSVNGGSDTQYF. CDR3 nucleotides: TGTGCCAGCAGCGTAAACGGGGGATCAGATACGCAGTATTTT. Complete variable domain (other parts from reference TRBV11-2 and TRBJ2-3): EAGVAQSPRYKIIEKRQSVAFWCNPISGHATLYWYQQILGQGPKLLIQFQNNGVVDDSQLPKDRFSAERLKGVDSTLKIQPAKLEDSAVYLCASSVNGGSDTQYFGPGTRLTVL.

This clone came up many times. The V and J genes are TRBV5-6 and TRBJ2-1, with TRBD2 identical over 11 bases. The CDR3 is made up of 16 amino acids. V lost 4 bases, J lost 5 bases, and 8 bases stayed unmatched. Germline CDR1 is SGHDT and CDR2 is YYEEEE. Here the CDR3 reads CASSVFLAGGDNEQFF. Here the CDR3 DNA reads TGTGCCAGCAGCGTCTTCCTAGCGGGGGGTGACAATGAGCAGTTCTTC.

This clone has ten or more counts. The chain combines TRBV6-6 with TRBJ1-1; 10 nucleotides line up with TRBD1. CDR1 is MNHNY and CDR2 is SVGAGI in the germline V gene (reference sequence). The CDR3 spans 16 residues. The V segment lost 2 bases and the J segment 0 bases; nucleotides outside the gene matches: 3. The DNA for the CDR3 is TGTGCCAGCAGTTACCCGGACAGGGGGTTGAACACTGAAGCTTTCTTT. The encoded protein is CASSYPDRGLNTEAFF.

This clone was counted at least ten times. V usage is TRBV6-6 and J usage is TRBJ1-6; D perhaps matches TRBD1 (6 bases). Germline V gene data show CDR1 as MNHNY and CDR2 as SVGAGI (reference sequence). Trimming removed 11 bases at V and 8 bases at J, with 16 bases between. CDR3 length: 13 residues. For the CDR3, the DNA is TGTGCCGGCGCCAGGGGCCAAGATTCACCCCTCCACTTT. Protein: CAGARGQDSPLHF.